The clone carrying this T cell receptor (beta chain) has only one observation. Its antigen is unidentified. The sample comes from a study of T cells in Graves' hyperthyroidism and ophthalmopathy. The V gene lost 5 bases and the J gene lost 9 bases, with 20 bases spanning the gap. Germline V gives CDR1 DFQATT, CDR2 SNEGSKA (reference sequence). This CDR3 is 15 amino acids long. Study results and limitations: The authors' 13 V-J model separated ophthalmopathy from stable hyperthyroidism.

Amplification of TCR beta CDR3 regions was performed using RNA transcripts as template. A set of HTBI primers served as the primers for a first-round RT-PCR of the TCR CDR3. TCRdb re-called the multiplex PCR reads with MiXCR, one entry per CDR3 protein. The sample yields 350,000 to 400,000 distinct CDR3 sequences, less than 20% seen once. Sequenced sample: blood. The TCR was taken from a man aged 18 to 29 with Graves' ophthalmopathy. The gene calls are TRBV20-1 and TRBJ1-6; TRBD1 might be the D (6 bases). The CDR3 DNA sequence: TGCAGTGCTCCTACCGGGACAAGGGGGAGTTCACCCCTCCACTTT. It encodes CSAPTGTRGSSPLHF.